The clone carrying this T cell receptor (beta chain) was recorded many times. Its target is not known. At one end the junction does not follow the germline gene, possibly because of a read error. TCRdb passed the 5' RACE reads through MiXCR, listing each CDR3 protein once. The table lists over 35,000 distinct CDR3 sequences, roughly 4.4% of them singletons. Stored at -80 C, 2 million PBMCs were the source of the unsorted libraries. The entry originates in a study of neurological immune-mediated disorders. Per the germline V gene, CDR1 is DFQATT and CDR2 is SNEGSKA (reference sequence). This CDR3 region has 14 residues. The study's findings and limits: With the multiple sclerosis repertoire cluster, none of the clinical or MRI features showed an association. The greatest TCR clonal expansion occurred in HTLV-1-associated myelopathy and the least in multiple sclerosis, which fell below healthy controls. The study phylogenetically grouped the repertoires of 18 of 34 multiple sclerosis patients into one related-CDR3 cluster, a possible signature.

The sequenced material came from PBMCs. The gene calls are TRBV20-1 and TRBJ2-1; D is unclear. This clonotype was obtained from a woman aged 60 to 75 with multiple sclerosis. CDR3: CSARGSLPPNEQFF. The CDR3 bases are TGCAGTGCCAGAGGATCCCTACCCCCCAATGAGCAGTTCTTC.